This TCR beta chain stems from a study of shared clonotypes between healthy human individuals. Study information: Contributing individuals were a couple of females and a few males aged 18 to 49. The study's findings and limits: Though the depth was large, rarefaction showed that sorted-subset sequencing was incomplete.

The authors loaded about 200 ng DNA, about 30,000 T cell genomes, into sorted-subset replicate PCRs. Repertoires were generated with immunoSEQ multiplex PCR, while TCRdb's copy carries only in-frame clones and drops some. The sample lists approximately 2.5 million clones, more than 80% seen once, with roughly 0.14% in the top ten. Comment on this clone: Its antigen is unidentified.

CDR3 length: 15 residues. V gave up 0 bases and J gave up 6 bases, with 10 bases separating them. In germline, CDR1 is SGHRS, CDR2 YFSETQ. The sample taken for sequencing was naive CD4+ T cells sorted from blood. Subset reported: CD45RA+ positively selected. This chain connects TRBV5-1 to TRBJ1-6; D is undetermined. This receptor was obtained from a man aged 18 to 29 in good health. CDR3 sequence reads: CASSLERNSNSPLHF. The DNA of the CDR3 is TGCGCCAGCAGCTTGGAACGGAATTCTAATTCACCCCTCCACTTT.